This T cell receptor beta chain was profiled in a study of T cell repertoires in cytomegalovirus infection. Study-level background: Public signatures in TCR beta pointed to CMV infection and matching HLA type.

TCRdb redid the calling of the reads with MiXCR, one entry per CDR3 protein. The table has 600,000 to 800,000 distinct CDR3 sequences, about 24% seen once; the top ten hold less than 10%. Points from the study as a whole: Clonotypes of TCR beta that were HLA-C-restricted and CMV-specific dominated the ex vivo response. Cumulative frequency (of public TCR beta family members) identified carriers of CMV plus the relevant HLA.

To note about this clonotype: Its specificity is not known. Since no conserved phenylalanine or tryptophan closes the CDR3, a read error is the likely cause.

Sequenced sample: CD8+ T cells from PBMCs. The TCR sequence derives from a human donor in good health (CMV status not recorded). Some clones in this sample may be carry-over from other donors' samples.

Written as DNA, the CDR3 is TGTGCCAGCAGTTTAGCTAGCGGGGGCCCTGACAATGAGCAGTTCATC. The encoded protein is CASSLASGGPDNEQFI. The chain is built from TRBV28 and TRBJ2-1; 10 nucleotides line up with TRBD2. The junction had 6 bases not matched to a gene; V was cut back by 2 bases and J by 5 bases. The CDR3 has 16 amino acids. Germline CDR1 reads MDHEN; CDR2 reads SYDVKM.